This TCR beta chain is from a study of technical replicates of blood from a few donors. CDR3 size: 13 residues. Germline loops: CDR1 SGHRS, CDR2 YFSETQ. V shed 4 bases, J shed 5 bases, and the junction held 5 bases outside the gene matches. Sequenced by immunoSEQ multiplex PCR; TCRdb stores in-frame clones only, minus some. Here the sample spans 56,000 or so clones, just under 95% being singletons. Material: PBMCs. This chain uses TRBV5-1 with TRBJ2-5; the match to TRBD2 covers 7 bases. This sequence originates from a human donor in good health. Some clones in this sample may be carry-over from other donors' samples. This CDR3 is CASSRTREETQYF. CDR3 DNA: TGCGCCAGCAGCCGGACTAGAGAGGAGACCCAGTACTTC.